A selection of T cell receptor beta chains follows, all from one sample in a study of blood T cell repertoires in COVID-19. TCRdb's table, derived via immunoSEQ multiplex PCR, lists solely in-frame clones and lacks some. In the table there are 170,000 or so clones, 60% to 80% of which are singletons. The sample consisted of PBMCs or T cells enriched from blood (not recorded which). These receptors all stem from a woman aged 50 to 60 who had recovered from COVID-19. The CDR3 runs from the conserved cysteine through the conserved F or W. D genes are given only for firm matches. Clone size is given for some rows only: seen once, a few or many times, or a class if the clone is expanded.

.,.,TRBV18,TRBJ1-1,TGTGCCAGCTCACCACCAGCAGGGGCCACTGAAGCTTTCTTT,CASSPPAGATEAFF
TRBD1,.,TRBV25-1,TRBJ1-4,TGTGCCAGCGGGGACAGGGGTTACACAAAAGGCGGTGAAAAACTGTTTTTT,CASGDRGYTKGGEKLFF
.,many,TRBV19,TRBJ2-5,TGTGCCAGTAGTATCTCCAGGGATGAGACCCAGTACTTC,CASSISRDETQYF
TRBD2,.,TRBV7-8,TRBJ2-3,TGTGCCAGCAGCTACGCGGGACTAGCGGGATTCACGCAGTATTTT,CASSYAGLAGFTQYF
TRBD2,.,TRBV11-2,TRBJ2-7,TGTGCCAGCAGCCTTAGCGGGATTCAGCAGTACTTC,CASSLSGIQQYF
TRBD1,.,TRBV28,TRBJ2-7,TGTGCCAGCACTACCTATGGGACAGGGTTTTCCGAGCAGTACTTC,CASTTYGTGFSEQYF
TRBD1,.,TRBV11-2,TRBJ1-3,TGTGCCAGCCGGGACAGGGATTATGGAAACACCATATATTTT,CASRDRDYGNTIYF
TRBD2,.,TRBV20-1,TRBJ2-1,TGCAGTGCTAGTGCGGGAGGTTACAATGAGCAGTTCTTC,CSASAGGYNEQFF
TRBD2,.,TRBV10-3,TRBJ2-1,TGTGCCATCAGAGACAAGCGGGAGGTATCCCCACTCGGCAATGAGCAGTTCTTC,CAIRDKREVSPLGNEQFF
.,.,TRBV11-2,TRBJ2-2,TGTGCCAGCAGCTATGTGGGAGGACTGAACACCGGGGAGCTGTTTTTT,CASSYVGGLNTGELFF
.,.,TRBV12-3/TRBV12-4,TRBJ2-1,TGTGCCAGCAGAAATAACCGTGGGCTCCGCCTGTTCTTC,CASRNNRGLRLFF
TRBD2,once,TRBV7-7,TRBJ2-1,TGTGCCAGCAGCTTAGGAAGTAGCGGGAGCTACAATGAGCAGTTCTTC,CASSLGSSGSYNEQFF
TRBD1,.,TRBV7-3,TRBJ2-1,TGTGCCAGCAGCTTATACGGACAGGGACGGGACGAGCAGTTCTTC,CASSLYGQGRDEQFF
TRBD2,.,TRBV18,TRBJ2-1,TGTGCCAGCTCCCCAAACGGCGGGGAAGCGGGAGGATCTCGGTTCTTC,CASSPNGGEAGGSRFF
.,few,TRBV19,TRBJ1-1,TGTGCCAGTAGTATAAGGGGCGGCACTGAAGCTTTCTTT,CASSIRGGTEAFF
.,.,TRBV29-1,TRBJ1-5,TGCAGCGTTGCGTGGGACATTAATCAGCCCCAGCATTTT,CSVAWDINQPQHF
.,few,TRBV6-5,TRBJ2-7,TGTGCCAGCAGTTACTCAACCTTTCCTCTCCTCTACCAGCAGTACTTC,CASSYSTFPLLYQQYF
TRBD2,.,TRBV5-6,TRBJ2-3,TGTGCCAGCAGCTTTAGGACTAGCGGGAGAGGTAATACGCAGTATTTT,CASSFRTSGRGNTQYF
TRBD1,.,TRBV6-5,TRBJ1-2,TGTGCCAGCAGGAGGGGACAGAACTATGGCTACACCTTC,CASRRGQNYGYTF
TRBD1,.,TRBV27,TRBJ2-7,TGTGCCAGCAGTGACGGGACAGGCGATCCCTACGAGCAGTACTTC,CASSDGTGDPYEQYF
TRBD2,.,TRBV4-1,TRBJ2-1,TGCGCCAGCAGCCAGGGTGCACTAGCGGATTCCTACAATGAGCAGTTCTTC,CASSQGALADSYNEQFF
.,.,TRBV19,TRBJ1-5,TGTGCCAGCCGGGGGGGGGATCAGCCCCAGCATTTT,CASRGGDQPQHF
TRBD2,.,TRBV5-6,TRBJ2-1,TGTGCCAGCAGCTTGATTAGCGGGAGGAATGAGCAGTTCTTC,CASSLISGRNEQFF
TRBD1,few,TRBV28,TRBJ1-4,TGTGCCAGCAGTCGTACCGGACAGGCTTATGAAAAACTGTTTTTT,CASSRTGQAYEKLFF
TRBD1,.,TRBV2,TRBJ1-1,TGTGCCAGCAGTGGGACAGGGGCCACTGAAGCTTTCTTT,CASSGTGATEAFF
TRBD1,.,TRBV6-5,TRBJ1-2,TGTGCCAGCAGTTCCGGGACAGGGATCTATGGCTACACCTTC,CASSSGTGIYGYTF
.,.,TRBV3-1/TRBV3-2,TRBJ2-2,TGTGCCAGCAGCCAAGATCTAGGGGATAACACCGGGGAGCTGTTTTTT,CASSQDLGDNTGELFF
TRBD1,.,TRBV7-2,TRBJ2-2,TGTGCCAGCAGCCTAATGACAGGGGCCGGGGAGCTGTTTTTT,CASSLMTGAGELFF
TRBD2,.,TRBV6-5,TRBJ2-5,TGTGCCAGCCGGGTAGCGGGAGGTGCTGGGGAGACCCAGTACTTC,CASRVAGGAGETQYF
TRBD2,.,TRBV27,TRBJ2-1,TGTGCCAGCAGTTTCCCCGGGACTAGCGGGAGCGGTGAGCAGTTCTTC,CASSFPGTSGSGEQFF
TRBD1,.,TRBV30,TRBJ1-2,TGTGCCTGGAGTCTCTGGACAGGGGGCGGCAGCTATGGCTACACCTTC,CAWSLWTGGGSYGYTF
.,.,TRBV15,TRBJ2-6,TGTGCCACCAGCAGAGATGGGAGCGACGGGGCCAACGTCCTGACTTTC,CATSRDGSDGANVLTF
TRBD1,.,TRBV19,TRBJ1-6,TGTGCCAGTAGTATGGGGGACAGGCTGTTGTATTCACCCCTCCACTTT,CASSMGDRLLYSPLHF
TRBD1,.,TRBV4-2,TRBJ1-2,TGTGCCAGCAGCCCTGACGGACAGGTCCCTGGCTACACCTTC,CASSPDGQVPGYTF
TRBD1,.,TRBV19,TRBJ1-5,TGTGCCAGTAGTATCAGTCCCGTTTCAGGGGGGCGCAATCAGCCCCAGCATTTT,CASSISPVSGGRNQPQHF
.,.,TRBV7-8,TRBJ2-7,TGTGCCAGCAGCTTTAAGTCGGTGTACGAGCAGTACTTC,CASSFKSVYEQYF
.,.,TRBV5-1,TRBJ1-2,TGCGCCAGCAGCCCCGATCCTAGCGGGACGGCTAACTATGGCTACACCTTC,CASSPDPSGTANYGYTF